This TCR beta chain was recorded in a study of T cells in Graves' hyperthyroidism and ophthalmopathy. Amplification of TCR beta CDR3 regions used RNA as the template. Carried out on the TCR CDR3, a first-round RT-PCR used the HTBI primer set. MiXCR, applied by TCRdb to the multiplex PCR reads, yields one record per CDR3 protein. The sample lists about 420,000 distinct CDR3 sequences, roughly 15% occurring once. V was trimmed by 9 bases and J by 1 base, leaving 15 bases between them. The CDR3 length is 14 residues. CDR1 is SGHAT and CDR2 is FQNNGV in the germline V gene. Investigators excluded patients with uncontrolled infection, other autoimmune disease, pregnancy or lactation.

The chain has TRBV11-2 and TRBJ1-1; maybe TRBD1 (5 bases). Sequenced input: blood. The clonotype was recovered from a young woman with Graves' hyperthyroidism. The CDR3 DNA reads as TGTGCCAGTGCGGGGGGGACGAGGAACACTGAAGCTTTCTTT. It is translated as CASAGGTRNTEAFF.